Listed below are T cell receptor beta chains from one sample, sequenced in a study of cytomegalovirus exposure and HLA in healthy donors. Sequencing used immunoSEQ multiplex PCR; TCRdb keeps in-frame clones, though not all of them. The sample includes approximately 140,000 clones, roughly four fifths of them seen just once. Material for sequencing was PBMCs. The receptors shown here come from a woman in her 50s in good health and CMV-seronegative. CDR3s include the opening cysteine and the closing phenylalanine or tryptophan. The D gene is left open where the match is weak.

j_call	cdr3_length	v_call	d_call	cdr3_aa	cdr3_nt
TRBJ2-5	16	TRBV5-1	TRBD2	CASSSGLGVGMETQYF	TGCGCCAGCAGCTCCGGACTAGGAGTCGGTATGGAGACCCAGTACTTC
TRBJ2-1	15	TRBV30	-	CAWSQSGGSYNEQFF	TGTGCCTGGAGTCAGTCCGGAGGCTCCTACAATGAGCAGTTCTTC
TRBJ1-5	16	TRBV30	-	CAWSAPRPGRGQPQHF	TGTGCCTGGAGTGCCCCTAGACCCGGGCGGGGTCAGCCCCAGCATTTT
TRBJ2-7	14	TRBV7-2	-	CASSPDSGSYEQYF	TGTGCCAGCAGCCCCGACTCCGGGTCCTACGAGCAGTACTTC
TRBJ2-1	14	TRBV19	-	CASSIKQGPQEQFF	TGTGCCAGTAGTATTAAGCAGGGTCCCCAGGAGCAGTTCTTC
TRBJ2-3	15	TRBV27	-	CASQTPGLRTDTQYF	TGTGCCAGTCAAACCCCGGGACTCCGCACAGATACGCAGTATTTT
TRBJ1-5	16	TRBV28	TRBD1	CASSRHGQGDNQPQHF	TGTGCCAGCAGTCGTCATGGACAGGGGGACAATCAGCCCCAGCATTTT
TRBJ2-7	15	TRBV5-1	-	CASSLGGQLSYEQYF	TGCGCCAGCAGCTTGGGAGGCCAGCTGAGCTACGAGCAGTACTTC
TRBJ2-3	15	TRBV5-1	TRBD1	CASSLRGDRGDTQYF	TGCGCCAGCAGCTTGCGGGGTGACAGGGGAGATACGCAGTATTTT
TRBJ1-2	14	TRBV5-8	TRBD1	CASSLEGAGYGYTF	TGTGCCAGCAGCTTGGAGGGGGCGGGCTATGGCTACACCTTC
TRBJ2-1	15	TRBV10-3	-	CAISSGSGSYNEQFF	TGTGCCATCAGCTCCGGGAGTGGGAGTTACAATGAGCAGTTCTTC